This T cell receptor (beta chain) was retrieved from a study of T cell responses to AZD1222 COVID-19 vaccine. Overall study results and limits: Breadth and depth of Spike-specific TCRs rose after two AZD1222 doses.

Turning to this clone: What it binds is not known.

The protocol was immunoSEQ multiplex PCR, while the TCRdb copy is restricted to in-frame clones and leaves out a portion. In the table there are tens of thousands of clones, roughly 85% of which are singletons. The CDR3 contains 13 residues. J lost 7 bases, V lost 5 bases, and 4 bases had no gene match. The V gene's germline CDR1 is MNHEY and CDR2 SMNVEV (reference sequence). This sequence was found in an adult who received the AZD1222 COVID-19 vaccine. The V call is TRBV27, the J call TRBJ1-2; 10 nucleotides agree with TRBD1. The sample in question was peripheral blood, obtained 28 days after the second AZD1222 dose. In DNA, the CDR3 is TGTGCCAGCAGTAGACGGGACAGGGGTGGCTACACCTTC. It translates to CASSRRDRGGYTF.